Described below is a single T cell receptor (beta chain) sequence and its context. The target antigen is unknown. Clones were read by immunoSEQ multiplex PCR, and TCRdb kept only the in-frame ones, dropping some. The profile shows roughly 120,000 clones, 70% to 80% of them singletons. Per germline, CDR1 SEHNR and CDR2 FQNEAQ (reference sequence). The CDR3 is made up of 12 amino acids. Trimming shortened V by 5 bases and J by 3 bases, and 6 bases separated the two germline ends. This sample was included in a study of PD-1 blockade in mismatch repair-deficient tumors. Study information: All were previously treated, progressing patients with approximately 12 mismatch repair-deficient cancer types.

Mismatch repair deficiency was confirmed in all patients, by PCR or immunohistochemistry. TCRs were sequenced from a few patients responding to pembrolizumab. Study-level findings and limits: Tumor-resident clones, often undetectable pretreatment in blood, expanded then contracted after pembrolizumab.

This clonotype was sampled from an adult with mismatch repair-deficient cancer. The chain has TRBV7-9 and TRBJ2-3; D remains unclear. The material was peripheral blood, obtained 60 weeks after starting pembrolizumab. CDR3 nucleotides: TGTGCCAGCAGCCCGGAGACAGATACGCAGTATTTT. It yields the protein CASSPETDTQYF.